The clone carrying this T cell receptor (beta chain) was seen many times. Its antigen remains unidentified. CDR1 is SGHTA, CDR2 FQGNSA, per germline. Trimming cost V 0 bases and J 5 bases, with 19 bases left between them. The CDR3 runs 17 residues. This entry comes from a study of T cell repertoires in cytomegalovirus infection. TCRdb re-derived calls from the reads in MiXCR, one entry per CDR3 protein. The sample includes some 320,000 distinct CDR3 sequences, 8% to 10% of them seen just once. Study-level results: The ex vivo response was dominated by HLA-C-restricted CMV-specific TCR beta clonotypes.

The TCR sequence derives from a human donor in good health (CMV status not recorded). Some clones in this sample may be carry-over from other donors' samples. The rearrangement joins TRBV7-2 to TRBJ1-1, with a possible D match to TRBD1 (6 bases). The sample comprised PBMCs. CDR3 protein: CASSLARWGGRHTEAFF. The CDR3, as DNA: TGTGCCAGCAGCTTAGCCCGCTGGGGGGGCAGGCATACTGAAGCTTTCTTT.